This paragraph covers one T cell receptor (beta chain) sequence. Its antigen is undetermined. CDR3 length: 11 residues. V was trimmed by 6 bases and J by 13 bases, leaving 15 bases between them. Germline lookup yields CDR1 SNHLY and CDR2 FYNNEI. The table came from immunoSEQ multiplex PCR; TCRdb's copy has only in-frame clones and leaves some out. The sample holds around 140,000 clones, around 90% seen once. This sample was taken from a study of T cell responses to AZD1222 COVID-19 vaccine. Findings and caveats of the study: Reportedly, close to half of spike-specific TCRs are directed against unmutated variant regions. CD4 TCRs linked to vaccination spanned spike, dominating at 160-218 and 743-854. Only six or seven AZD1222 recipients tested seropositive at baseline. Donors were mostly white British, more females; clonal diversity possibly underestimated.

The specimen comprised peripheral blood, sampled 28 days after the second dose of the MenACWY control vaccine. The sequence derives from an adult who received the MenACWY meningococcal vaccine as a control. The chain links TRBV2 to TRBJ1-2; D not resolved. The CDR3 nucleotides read TGTGCCAGCAGGTATGAGGGTCGCTCCACCTTC. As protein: CASRYEGRSTF.